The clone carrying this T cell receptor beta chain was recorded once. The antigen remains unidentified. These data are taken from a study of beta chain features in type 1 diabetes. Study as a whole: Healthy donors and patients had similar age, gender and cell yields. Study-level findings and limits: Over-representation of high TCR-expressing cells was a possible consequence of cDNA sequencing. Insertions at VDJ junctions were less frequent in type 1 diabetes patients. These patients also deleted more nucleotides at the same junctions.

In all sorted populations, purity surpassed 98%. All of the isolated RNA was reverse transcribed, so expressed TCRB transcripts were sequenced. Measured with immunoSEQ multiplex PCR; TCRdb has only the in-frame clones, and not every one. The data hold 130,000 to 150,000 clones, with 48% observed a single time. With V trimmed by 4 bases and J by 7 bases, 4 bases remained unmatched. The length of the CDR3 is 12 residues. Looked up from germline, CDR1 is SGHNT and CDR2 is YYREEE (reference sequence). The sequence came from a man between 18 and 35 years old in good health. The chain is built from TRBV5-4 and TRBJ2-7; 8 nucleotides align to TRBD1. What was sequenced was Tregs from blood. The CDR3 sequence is CASSATGVEQYF. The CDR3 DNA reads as TGTGCCAGCAGCGCGACAGGGGTTGAGCAGTACTTC.